This T cell receptor beta chain was sequenced during a study of blood T cell repertoires in COVID-19. About the study: Samples representing acute and convalescent COVID-19 were sourced from the United States, Italy and Spain. PBMCs, B-cell-depleted T cells, or T cells provided the cDNA or gDNA that made up the material.

Germline CDR1 reads MNHEY; CDR2 reads SMNVEV (reference sequence). Between the trimmed V and J ends, which lost 5 bases and 6 bases, there was a span of 13 bases. The CDR3 contains 13 residues. Original analysis: Researchers report that nucleated cell counts were estimated from reference gene primer amplification. TCRdb's copy holds only in-frame clones and misses some; the assay was immunoSEQ multiplex PCR. For V, J and clone size, that table is used; D and trimming come from the DNA. The sample yields some 290,000 clones, around 83% seen once. V usage is TRBV27 and J usage is TRBJ1-2; D ambiguous. Material: peripheral blood. The receptor comes from a man in his late teens or twenties with active or convalescent COVID-19. CDR3: CASSLRLSDGYTF. The CDR3 DNA reads as TGTGCCAGCAGTCTACGTCTATCGGATGGCTACACCTTC.